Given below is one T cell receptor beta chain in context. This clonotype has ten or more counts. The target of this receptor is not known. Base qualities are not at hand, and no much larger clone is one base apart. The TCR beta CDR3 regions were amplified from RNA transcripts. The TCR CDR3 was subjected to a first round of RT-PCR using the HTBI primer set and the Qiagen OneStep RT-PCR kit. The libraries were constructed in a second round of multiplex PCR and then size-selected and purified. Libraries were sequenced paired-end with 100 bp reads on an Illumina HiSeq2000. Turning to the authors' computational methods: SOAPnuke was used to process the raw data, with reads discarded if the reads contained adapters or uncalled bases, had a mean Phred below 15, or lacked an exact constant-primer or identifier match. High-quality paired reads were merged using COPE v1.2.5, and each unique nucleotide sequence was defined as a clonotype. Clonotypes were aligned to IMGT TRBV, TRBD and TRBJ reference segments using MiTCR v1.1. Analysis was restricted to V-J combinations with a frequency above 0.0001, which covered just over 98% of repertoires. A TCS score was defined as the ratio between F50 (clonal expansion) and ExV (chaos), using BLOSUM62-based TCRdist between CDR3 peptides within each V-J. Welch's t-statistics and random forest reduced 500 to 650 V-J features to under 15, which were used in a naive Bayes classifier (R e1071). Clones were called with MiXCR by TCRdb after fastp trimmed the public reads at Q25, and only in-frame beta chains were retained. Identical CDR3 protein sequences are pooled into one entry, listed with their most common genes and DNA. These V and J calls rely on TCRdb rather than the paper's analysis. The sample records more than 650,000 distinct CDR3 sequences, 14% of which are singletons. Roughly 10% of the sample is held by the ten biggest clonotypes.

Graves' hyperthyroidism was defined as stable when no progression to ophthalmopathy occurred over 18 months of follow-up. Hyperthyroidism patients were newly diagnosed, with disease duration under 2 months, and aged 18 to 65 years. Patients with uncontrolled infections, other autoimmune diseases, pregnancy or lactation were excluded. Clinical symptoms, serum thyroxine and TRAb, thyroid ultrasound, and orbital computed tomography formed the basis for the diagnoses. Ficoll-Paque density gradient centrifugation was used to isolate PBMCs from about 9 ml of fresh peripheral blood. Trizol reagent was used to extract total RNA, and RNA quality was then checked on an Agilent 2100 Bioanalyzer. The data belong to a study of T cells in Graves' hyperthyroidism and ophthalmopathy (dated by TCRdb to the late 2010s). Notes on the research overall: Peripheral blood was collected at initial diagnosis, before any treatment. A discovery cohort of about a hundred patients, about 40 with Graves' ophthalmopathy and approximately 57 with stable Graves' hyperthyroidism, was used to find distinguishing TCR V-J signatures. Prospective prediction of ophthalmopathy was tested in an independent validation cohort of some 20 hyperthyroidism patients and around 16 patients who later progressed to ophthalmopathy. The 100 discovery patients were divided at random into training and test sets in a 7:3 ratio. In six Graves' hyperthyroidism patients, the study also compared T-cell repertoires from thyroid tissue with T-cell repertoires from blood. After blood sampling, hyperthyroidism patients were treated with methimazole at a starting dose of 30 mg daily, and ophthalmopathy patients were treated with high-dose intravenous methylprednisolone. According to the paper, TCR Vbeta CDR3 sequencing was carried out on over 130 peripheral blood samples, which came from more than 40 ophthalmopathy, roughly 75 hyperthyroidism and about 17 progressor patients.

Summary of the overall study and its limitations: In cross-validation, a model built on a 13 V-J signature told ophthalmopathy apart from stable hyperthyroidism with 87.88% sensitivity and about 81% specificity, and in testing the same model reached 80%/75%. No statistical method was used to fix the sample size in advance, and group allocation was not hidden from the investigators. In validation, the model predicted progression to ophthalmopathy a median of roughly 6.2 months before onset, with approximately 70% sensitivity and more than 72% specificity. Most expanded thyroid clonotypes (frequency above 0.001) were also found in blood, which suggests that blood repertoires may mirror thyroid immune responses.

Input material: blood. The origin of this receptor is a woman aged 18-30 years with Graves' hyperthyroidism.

The bases are TGTGCCAGCAGTCCGGCGGCCGGGACAAACTCGGAGACCCAGTACTTC. It encodes CASSPAAGTNSETQYF. The chain is made from TRBV27 and TRBJ2-5; TRBD1 might be the D gene, on 6 matching bases. The trim is 5 bases for V and 5 bases for J, with a gap of 21 bases between the germline ends. The CDR3 contains 16 residues, cysteine and phenylalanine counted. Of all the DNA, just the CDR3 is kept, 48 bases in frame from base 1. The germline V gene (reference sequence) yields MNHEY for CDR1 and SMNVEV for CDR2.